Described below is a single T cell receptor (beta chain) sequence and its context. There is no known antigen for this receptor. Base qualities are not recorded, but no much larger clone differs from it by a single base. The immunoSEQ assay, a bias-controlled multiplex PCR with V- and J-specific primers, was used to amplify TCR beta CDR3 regions from genomic DNA. In a second PCR step, the CDR3 amplicons were tagged with a proprietary barcode plus Illumina adapter sequences. An Illumina MiSeq instrument was used for sequencing of the CDR3 libraries. As for the original processing: Export and quality control were done with immunoSEQ Analyzer 3.0, while downstream analyses used R Bioconductor and Immunarch. Only productive rearrangements in the normalized downsampled data set were used to calculate repertoire metrics. Clonotypes larger than 5 templates in the normalized cohort were defined as pathologically expanded. The Inverse Simpson Index served as the measure of repertoire diversity. CMV-specificity analyses were carried out on the non-normalized data set to capture all clonotypes. Entries here come from immuneACCESS through TCRdb and include only in-frame sequences with V and J called. Some clones fail to appear in such tables; in the studies checked, an unresolved V gene covers under half of the shortfall, and the cause of the remainder is unknown. For V, J and clone size, that table is used; D and trimming come from the DNA. The sample table records about 44,000 clones; roughly 92% of these occur just once. Roughly 0.82% of the sample is in the top ten clones.

This record comes from a study of T cell clonotyping in hematopoietic cell transplantation (dated by TCRdb to about 2021). For the study in its entirety: A total of 130 to 150 blood samples were collected in the study from approximately 32 consecutive transplant recipients and their related donors. Patients were recruited between 2015 and 2017 and followed until late 2020 or death. Broad study findings and their caveats: Only a small fraction of recipient repertoires overlapped donor repertoires, with over 97% appearing de novo at the given depth. The sample size was limited, and because cells were not sorted, the contributions of CD4 and CD8 repertoires could not be separated. Broader TCR repertoire diversity after transplant was predicted by Inverse Simpson Index values from donors and from recipients before transplant. A decrease in recipient TCR diversity was observed after transplant, and a progressive increase in pathologically expanded clonotypes was seen from day 30 to day 180.

Trimming removed 3 bases from V and 6 bases from J, leaving 12 bases between the germline ends. Taken from cysteine to phenylalanine, the CDR3 has 13 residues. Left in the record is the CDR3 DNA by itself, 39 bases read in frame from the first base. The germline V gene sets CDR1 to SGHVS and CDR2 to FNYEAQ. Blood samples for TCR beta sequencing were given by related transplant donors. Using Nuclei Lysis Solution, genomic DNA was extracted from unfractionated peripheral blood mononuclear cells that were either fresh or cryopreserved. This TCR came from a woman aged 45-65 years in good health. Some clones in this sample may be carry-over from other donors' samples. The sequence is built from TRBV7-6 and TRBJ2-7, with no reliable assignment of the D segment. Input material: peripheral blood mononuclear cells. The DNA sequence follows: TGTGCCAGCAGCTTTAGATTGGGAACCGAGCAGTACTTC. Its product reads: CASSFRLGTEQYF. The variable domain in full, with residues beyond the CDR3 obtained from the reference TRBV7-6 and TRBJ2-7 genes, is GAGVSQSPRYKVTKRGQDVALRCDPISGHVSLYWYRQALGQGPEFLTYFNYEAQQDKSGLPNDRFSAERPEGSISTLTIQRTEQRDSAMYRCASSFRLGTEQYFGPGTRLTVT.